This T cell receptor (beta chain) was profiled in a study of blood T cell repertoires in COVID-19. The CDR3 consists of 13 residues. V trimming: 7 bases; J trimming: 6 bases; junction bases outside the gene matches: 8. Germline values: CDR1 SNHLY, CDR2 FYNNEI. Method: immunoSEQ multiplex PCR; TCRdb's copy keeps in-frame clones and lacks some. The sample lists under 450,000 clones, more than 75% seen once, with about 1.2% in the top ten. The J gene is TRBJ1-2, the V gene TRBV2; 7 nucleotides line up with TRBD1. This receptor was taken from a human donor with acute or convalescent COVID-19. The donor label of this sample is uncertain. The sample comprised peripheral blood. CDR3 loop: CASTPQGVDGYTF. The CDR3 bases are TGTGCCAGCACCCCCCAGGGGGTGGATGGCTACACCTTC.